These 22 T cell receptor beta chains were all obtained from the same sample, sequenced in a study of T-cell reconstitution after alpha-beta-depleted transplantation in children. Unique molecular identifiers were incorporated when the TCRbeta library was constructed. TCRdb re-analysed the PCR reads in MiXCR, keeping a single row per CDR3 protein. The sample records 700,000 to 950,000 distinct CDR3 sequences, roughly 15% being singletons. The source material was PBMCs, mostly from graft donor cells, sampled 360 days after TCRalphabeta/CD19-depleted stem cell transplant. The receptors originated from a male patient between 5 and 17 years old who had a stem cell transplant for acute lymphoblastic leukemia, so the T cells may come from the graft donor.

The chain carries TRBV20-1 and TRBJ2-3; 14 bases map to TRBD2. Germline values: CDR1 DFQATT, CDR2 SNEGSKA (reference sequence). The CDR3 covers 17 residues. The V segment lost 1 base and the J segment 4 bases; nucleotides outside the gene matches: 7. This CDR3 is CSARGLAGGLRADTQYF. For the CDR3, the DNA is TGCAGTGCTAGAGGACTAGCGGGAGGGCTTCGAGCAGATACGCAGTATTTT.

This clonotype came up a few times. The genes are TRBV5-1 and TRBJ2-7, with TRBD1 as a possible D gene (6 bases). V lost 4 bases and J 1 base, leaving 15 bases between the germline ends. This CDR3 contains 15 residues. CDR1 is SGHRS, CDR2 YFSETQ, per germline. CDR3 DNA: TGCGCCAGCAGCCTCGAAACCGGGACATCCTACGAGCAGTACTTC. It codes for CASSLETGTSYEQYF.

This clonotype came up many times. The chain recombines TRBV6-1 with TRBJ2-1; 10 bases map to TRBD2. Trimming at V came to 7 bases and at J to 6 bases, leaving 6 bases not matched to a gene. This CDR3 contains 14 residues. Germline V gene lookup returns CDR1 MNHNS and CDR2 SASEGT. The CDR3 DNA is TGTGCCAGCATCAGAGCGGGAGGGATCAATGAGCAGTTCTTC. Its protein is CASIRAGGINEQFF.

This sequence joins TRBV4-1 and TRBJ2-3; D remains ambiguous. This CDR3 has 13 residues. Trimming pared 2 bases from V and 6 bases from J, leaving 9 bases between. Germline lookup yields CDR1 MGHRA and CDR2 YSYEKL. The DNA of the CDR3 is TGCGCCAGCAGCCAATGGCTAGAGGATACGCAGTATTTT. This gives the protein CASSQWLEDTQYF.

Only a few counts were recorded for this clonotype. In nucleotides, the CDR3 is TGCAGCGTTGACCCGGGACTAGTAGAGACCCAGTACTTC. Translation gives CSVDPGLVETQYF. The chain links TRBV29-1 to TRBJ2-5; 8 bases are shared with TRBD2. Germline V gives CDR1 SQVTM, CDR2 ANQGSEA. V lost 3 bases to trimming and J lost 4 bases; unmatched junction nucleotides: 4. This CDR3 is built from 13 residues.

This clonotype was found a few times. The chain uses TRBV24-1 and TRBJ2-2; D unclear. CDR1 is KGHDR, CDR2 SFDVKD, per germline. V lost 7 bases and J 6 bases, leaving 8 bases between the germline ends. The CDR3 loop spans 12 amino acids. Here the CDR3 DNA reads TGTGCCACCAGCCCATCGCCCGGGGAGCTGTTTTTT. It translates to CATSPSPGELFF.

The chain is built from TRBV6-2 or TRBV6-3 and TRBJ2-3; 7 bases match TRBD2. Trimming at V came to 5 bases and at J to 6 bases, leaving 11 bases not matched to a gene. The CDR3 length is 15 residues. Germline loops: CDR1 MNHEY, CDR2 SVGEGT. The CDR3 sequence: CASSNRDYPRDTQYF. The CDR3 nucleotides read TGTGCCAGCAGTAACCGGGACTACCCCCGCGATACGCAGTATTTT.

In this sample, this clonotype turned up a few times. CDR3: CASSIQTVSNQPQHF. In nucleotides, the CDR3 is TGTGCCAGTAGTATACAGACAGTGTCCAATCAGCCCCAGCATTTT. The J gene is TRBJ1-5, the V gene TRBV19; a weak D match, TRBD1 (5 bases). Germline values: CDR1 LNHDA, CDR2 SQIVND (reference sequence). This CDR3 region has 15 residues. V gave up 2 bases and J gave up 3 bases, with 11 bases separating them. Full variable domain (outside the CDR3, taken from reference TRBV19 and TRBJ1-5): DGGITQSPKYLFRKEGQNVTLSCEQNLNHDAMYWYRQDPGQGLRLIYYSQIVNDFQKGDIAEGYSVSREKKESFPLTVTSAQKNPTAFYLCASSIQTVSNQPQHFGDGTRLSIL.

CDR3 residues: CASSPEGNFHEQYF. The CDR3, as DNA: TGCGCCAGCAGCCCCGAAGGTAATTTCCACGAGCAGTACTTC. The V gene is TRBV5-1, the J gene TRBJ2-7; D not certain. The CDR3 length is 14 residues. V was clipped by 4 bases and J by 5 bases, with 16 bases between them. Germline lookup yields CDR1 SGHRS and CDR2 YFSETQ.

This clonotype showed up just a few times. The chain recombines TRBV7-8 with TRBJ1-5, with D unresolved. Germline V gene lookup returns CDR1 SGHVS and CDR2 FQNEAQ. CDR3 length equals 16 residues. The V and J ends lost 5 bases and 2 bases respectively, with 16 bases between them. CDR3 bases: TGTGCCAGCAGCCCGGGGAGGGTGGATGGCAATCAGCCCCAGCATTTT. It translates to CASSPGRVDGNQPQHF.

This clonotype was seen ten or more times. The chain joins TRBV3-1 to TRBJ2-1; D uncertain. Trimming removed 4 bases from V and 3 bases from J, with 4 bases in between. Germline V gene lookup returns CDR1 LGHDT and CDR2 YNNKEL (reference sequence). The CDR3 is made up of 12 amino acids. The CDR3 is CASSLFYNEQFF. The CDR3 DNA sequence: TGTGCCAGCAGCCTGTTCTACAATGAGCAGTTCTTC.

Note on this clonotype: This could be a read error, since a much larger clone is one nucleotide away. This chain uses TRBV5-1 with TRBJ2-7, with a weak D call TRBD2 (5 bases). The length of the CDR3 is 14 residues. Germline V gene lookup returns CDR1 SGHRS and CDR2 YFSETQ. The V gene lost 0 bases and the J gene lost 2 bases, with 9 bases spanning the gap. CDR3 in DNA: TGCGCCAGCAGCTTGGGAGGGAATGCCTACGAGCAGTACTTC. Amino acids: CASSLGGNAYEQYF. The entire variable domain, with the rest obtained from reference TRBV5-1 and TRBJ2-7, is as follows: KAGVTQTPRYLIKTRGQQVTLSCSPISGHRSVSWYQQTPGQGLQFLFEYFSETQRNKGNFPGRFSGRQFSNSRSEMNVSTLELGDSALYLCASSLGGNAYEQYFGPGTRLTVT.

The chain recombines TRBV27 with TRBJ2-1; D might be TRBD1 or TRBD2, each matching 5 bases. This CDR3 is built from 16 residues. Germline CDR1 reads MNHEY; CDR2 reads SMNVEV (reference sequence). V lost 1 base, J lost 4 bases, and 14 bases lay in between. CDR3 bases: TGTGCCAGCAGTTTATTGGTAGCCGGGGCATACAATGAGCAGTTCTTC. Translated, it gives CASSLLVAGAYNEQFF.

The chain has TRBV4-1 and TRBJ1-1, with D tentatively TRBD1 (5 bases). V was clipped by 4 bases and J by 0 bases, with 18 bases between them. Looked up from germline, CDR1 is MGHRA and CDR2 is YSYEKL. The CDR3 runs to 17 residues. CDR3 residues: CASSRIGGQGMNTEAFF. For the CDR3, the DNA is TGCGCCAGCAGCCGGATCGGCGGGCAGGGCATGAACACTGAAGCTTTCTTT.

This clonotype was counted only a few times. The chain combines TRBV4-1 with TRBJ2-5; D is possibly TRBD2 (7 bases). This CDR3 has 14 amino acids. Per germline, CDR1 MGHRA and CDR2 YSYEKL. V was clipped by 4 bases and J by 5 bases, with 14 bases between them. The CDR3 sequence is CASSPRGGLETQYF. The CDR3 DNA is TGCGCCAGCAGCCCCCGCGGGGGCCTGGAGACCCAGTACTTC.

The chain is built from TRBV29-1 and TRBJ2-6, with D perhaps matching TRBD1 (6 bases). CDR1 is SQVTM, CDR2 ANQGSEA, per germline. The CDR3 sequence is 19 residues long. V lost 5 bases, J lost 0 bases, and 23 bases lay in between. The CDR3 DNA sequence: TGCAGCGTTAAGGGGGAGTTTTTGGGCCCCAGCTCTGGGGCCAACGTCCTGACTTTC. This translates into CSVKGEFLGPSSGANVLTF.

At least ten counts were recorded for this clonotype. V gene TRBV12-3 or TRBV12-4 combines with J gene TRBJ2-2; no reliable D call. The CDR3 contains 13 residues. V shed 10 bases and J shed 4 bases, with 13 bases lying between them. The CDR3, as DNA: TGTGCCAAGGGAAGAGAAAGCACCGGGGAGCTGTTTTTT. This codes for CAKGRESTGELFF.

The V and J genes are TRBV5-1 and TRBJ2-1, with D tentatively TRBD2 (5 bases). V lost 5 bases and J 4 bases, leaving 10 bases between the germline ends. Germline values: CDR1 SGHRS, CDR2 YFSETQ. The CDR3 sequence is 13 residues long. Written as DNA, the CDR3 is TGCGCCAGCAGTGAGGGCCCTTACAATGAGCAGTTCTTC. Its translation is CASSEGPYNEQFF.

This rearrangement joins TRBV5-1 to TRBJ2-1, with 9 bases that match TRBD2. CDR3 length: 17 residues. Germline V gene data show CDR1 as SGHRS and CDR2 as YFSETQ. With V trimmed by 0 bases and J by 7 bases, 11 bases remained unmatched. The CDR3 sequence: CASSLGVSSGIGNEQFF. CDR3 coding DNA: TGCGCCAGCAGCTTGGGGGTCTCTAGCGGGATTGGGAATGAGCAGTTCTTC.

Here the CDR3 reads CASSPGGLASAKNIQYF. The CDR3 region has the DNA TGTGCCAGCAGCCCCGGGGGACTAGCGTCCGCCAAAAACATTCAGTACTTC. V and J are TRBV11-2 and TRBJ2-4; 10 positions match TRBD2. CDR1 and CDR2 (germline): SGHAT, FQNNGV. Unmatched junction bases numbered 8, after V lost 5 bases and J lost 1 base. The CDR3 length is 17 residues.

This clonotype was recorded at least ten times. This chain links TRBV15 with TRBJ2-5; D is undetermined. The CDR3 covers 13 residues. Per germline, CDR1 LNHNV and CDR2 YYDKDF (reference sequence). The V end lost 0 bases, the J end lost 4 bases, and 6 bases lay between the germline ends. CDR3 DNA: TGTGCCACCAGCAGAGATCCTATAGAGACCCAGTACTTC. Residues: CATSRDPIETQYF.

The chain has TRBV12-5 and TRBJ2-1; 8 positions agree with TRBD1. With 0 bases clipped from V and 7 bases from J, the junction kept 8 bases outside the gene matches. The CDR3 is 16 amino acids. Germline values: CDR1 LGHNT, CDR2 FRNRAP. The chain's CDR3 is CASGLVLRQGANEQFF. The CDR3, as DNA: TGTGCTAGTGGTTTGGTCCTTCGGCAGGGGGCGAATGAGCAGTTCTTC.